This TCR beta chain was sequenced in a study of PD-1 blockade in classical Hodgkin lymphoma. The study, taken as a whole, reports: Reports described newly diagnosed patients as having lower baseline TCR diversity than healthy donors. Diversity similar to that of newly diagnosed patients was seen at baseline in complete responders.

CDR1 is SGHTA and CDR2 is FQGNSA in the germline V gene. V gave up 4 bases and J gave up 5 bases; unmatched junction bases: 5. This CDR3 is 14 amino acids long. Clones were sequenced by immunoSEQ multiplex PCR, and TCRdb holds only the in-frame ones, with some missing. The table records 46,000 or so clones, around three quarters of them present only once. A word on this clone: Its antigen is undetermined.

Each patient relapsed following autologous stem cell transplantation, and prior brentuximab vedotin exposure differed. The source material was peripheral blood mononuclear cells (PBMCs), sampled before the second cycle of nivolumab. The receptor's source is a human donor with classical Hodgkin lymphoma. J is TRBJ2-5 and V is TRBV7-2; TRBD1 agrees at 9 bases. CDR3 in DNA: TGTGCCAGCAGCTCTGGACAGGGGTGGGAGACCCAGTACTTC. Amino acid sequence: CASSSGQGWETQYF.